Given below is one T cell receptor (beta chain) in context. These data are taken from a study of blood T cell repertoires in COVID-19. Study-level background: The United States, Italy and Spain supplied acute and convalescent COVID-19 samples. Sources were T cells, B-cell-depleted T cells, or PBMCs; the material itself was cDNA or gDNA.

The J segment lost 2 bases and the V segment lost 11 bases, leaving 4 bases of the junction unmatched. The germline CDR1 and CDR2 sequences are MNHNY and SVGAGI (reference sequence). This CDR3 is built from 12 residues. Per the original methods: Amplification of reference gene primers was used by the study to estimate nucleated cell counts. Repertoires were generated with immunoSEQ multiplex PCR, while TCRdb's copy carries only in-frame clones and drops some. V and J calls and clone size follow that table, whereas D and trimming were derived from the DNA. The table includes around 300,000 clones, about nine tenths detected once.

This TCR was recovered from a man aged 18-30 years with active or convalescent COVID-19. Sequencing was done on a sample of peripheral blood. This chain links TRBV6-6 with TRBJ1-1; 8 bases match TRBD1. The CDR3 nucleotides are TGTGCCGCAGGACAGGGAAACACTGAAGCTTTCTTT. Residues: CAAGQGNTEAFF.